The clone carrying this TCR beta chain was observed a single time. What it recognizes is unknown. The repertoire was sequenced with immunoSEQ multiplex PCR; TCRdb's copy has only in-frame clones and lacks some. The sample consists of 90,000 to 120,000 clones, 70% to 90% of them appearing once. The sample originates from a study of T cell responses to AZD1222 COVID-19 vaccine. The ends were cut back, 10 bases at V and 0 bases at J, with 25 bases in the middle. The CDR3 runs 18 residues. The V gene's germline CDR1 is LNHDA and CDR2 SQIVND (reference sequence). Notes on the study in general: No day 14 peak samples; only post-peak repertoires were characterized. Spike regions recognized by vaccine-associated CD4 TCRs spanned the protein, led by 160-218 and 743-854. Clonal diversity was possibly underestimated, and the donors were mostly white British, with more females.

Researchers grouped second doses given at about 4 or about 12 weeks into one pool. This TCR derives from an adult who received the AZD1222 COVID-19 vaccine. The sample in question was peripheral blood, obtained 28 days after the second AZD1222 dose. The V call is TRBV19, the J call TRBJ2-1; tentatively, D is TRBD1 or TRBD2 (5 bases each). The CDR3 region has the DNA TGTGCCACGGGGCCTCCTCGAGAGGGTAGTAGCTCCTACAATGAGCAGTTCTTC. It codes for CATGPPREGSSSYNEQFF.